The entry that follows covers one TCR beta chain sequence. This clone's antigen is unknown. No base quality values were provided; no much bigger clone lies one nucleotide off. Sequencing instrument: Illumina HiSeq 2500. TCR beta libraries were prepared by quantitative 5'-RACE with molecular barcodes. Per the authors' processing: A new computational method, built on a probabilistic model of VDJ rearrangement, was used to identify disease-linked TCR variants. Using fastp trimming at Q25 and MiXCR clonotype assembly, TCRdb reanalyzed the public sequencing data and kept in-frame beta chains. Each record represents a unique CDR3 protein, reported with the most common genes and DNA among its rows. The V and J calls follow TCRdb's processing rather than the paper's. The sample data list some 290,000 distinct CDR3 sequences, and about 19% of these were observed just once. Clones ranked in the top ten supply 7.5% to 9% of the sample.

This record belongs to a study of CD8 T cells in ankylosing spondylitis (dated by TCRdb to the late 2010s). As for the study more broadly: To find TCR variants linked to disease, the study profiled T cell receptor beta repertoires in ankylosing spondylitis patients and healthy donors. The whole study cohort included 85 to 120 healthy donors and some 27 ankylosing spondylitis patients. Peripheral blood was sampled, and synovial fluid was additionally collected from ankylosing spondylitis patients.

Study-wide conclusions, independent of this receptor: Blood from ankylosing spondylitis patients appeared to be characterized by a TCR beta motif made up of under 10 highly homologous amino acid variants. In peripheral blood, the disease-linked clones were found at relatively low frequencies and had a CD8+ phenotype. The disease-linked clones were reported as significantly enriched in matched synovial fluid samples from ankylosing spondylitis patients. Some motif variants were previously reported in synovial fluid and blood of reactive arthritis patients, suggesting common disease-initiation mechanisms.

Its CDR3 holds 14 amino acids, cysteine through phenylalanine. Only the CDR3 DNA stays, 42 bases, in frame from base 1. V is pared back by 1 base and J by 3 bases, with 8 bases lying between the germline termini. CDR1 and CDR2, per the germline V gene (reference sequence), are LNHNV and YYDKDF. The clonotype originates from a male donor with ankylosing spondylitis or in good health (not recorded which). The chain uses TRBV15 and TRBJ2-3, and TRBD2 may be the D gene, going by 6 matching bases. The sequenced material came from blood, either unsorted or a sorted T cell fraction (not recorded which). The DNA sequence is as follows: TGTGCCACCAGCAGAGTTGGGAGGACAGATACGCAGTATTTT. The encoded protein is CATSRVGRTDTQYF.